Below, 14 T cell receptor beta chains from the same sample are listed, as sequenced in a study of neurological immune-mediated disorders. TCRdb reprocessed the 5' RACE reads via MiXCR and lists one record per CDR3 protein. The data show roughly 88,000 distinct CDR3 sequences, around 3.5% seen once. Sequenced input: PBMCs. These receptors were collected from a woman aged 50 to 60 with multiple sclerosis.

In this sample, this clonotype turned up many times. The chain links TRBV11-2 to TRBJ2-2; possibly TRBD1 or TRBD2 for D (5 bases each). Per the germline V gene, CDR1 is SGHAT and CDR2 is FQNNGV. The CDR3 is made up of 18 amino acids. V was clipped by 6 bases and J by 4 bases, with 24 bases between them. CDR3 bases: TGTGCCAGCAGTAAAACCGGGACCCTTCTCCGGGGCACCGGGGAGCTGTTTTTT. Protein sequence: CASSKTGTLLRGTGELFF.

This clonotype was seen many times. The V gene is TRBV5-1, the J gene TRBJ2-7, with TRBD2 matching 8 bases. J gave up 2 bases and V 0 bases, and 4 bases lay outside the gene matches. This CDR3 has 15 residues. Germline CDR1 SGHRS, CDR2 YFSETQ. For the CDR3, the DNA is TGCGCCAGCAGCTTGGCGGGGGGGGAAACCTACGAGCAGTACTTC. The encoded protein is CASSLAGGETYEQYF.

This clonotype was counted many times. This chain links TRBV5-1 with TRBJ1-2; 7 bases are a match to TRBD1. The CDR3 has 13 amino acids. Germline V lookup: CDR1 SGHRS, CDR2 YFSETQ. V lost 4 bases to trimming and J lost 9 bases; unmatched junction nucleotides: 9. Written as DNA, the CDR3 is TGCGCCAGCAGCCAAGACAGGGAAGGCCGCTACACCTTC. Translation: CASSQDREGRYTF.

This clonotype was picked up many times. The rearrangement uses TRBV5-1 and TRBJ2-3; 11 positions agree with TRBD2. There are 14 residues in the CDR3. Germline V gives CDR1 SGHRS, CDR2 YFSETQ. V was clipped by 6 bases and J by 5 bases; unmatched bases: 5. The CDR3 region is CASTKLAGEDTQYF. CDR3 DNA: TGCGCCAGCACCAAACTAGCGGGGGAAGATACGCAGTATTTT.

This clonotype was detected a few times. This may be a read error, as it is one base from a much larger clone. The CDR3 end shows no conserved phenylalanine or tryptophan, and so a read error is likely. The chain has TRBV20-1 and TRBJ1-4, with unresolved D. Germline V gene lookup returns CDR1 DFQATT and CDR2 SNEGSKA (reference sequence). The CDR3 has 15 residues. The V end was cut by 4 bases, the J end by 3 bases, with 15 bases between. The CDR3 DNA reads as TGCAGTGCTACTCTTTCGGGGAGGTCTAATGAAAAACTGTTTTGT. This encodes CSATLSGRSNEKLFC.

This clonotype was counted many times. In DNA form, the CDR3 reads TGCGCCAGCAGCTTGGACCCGGGGGGAGACACAGATACGCAGTATTTT. It translates to CASSLDPGGDTDTQYF. The chain has TRBV5-1 and TRBJ2-3; 7 positions agree with TRBD2. The CDR3 has 16 amino acids. The germline V gene encodes CDR1 SGHRS and CDR2 YFSETQ. After removal of 0 bases from V and 2 bases from J, the junction contained 6 bases not matched to a gene.

This clonotype was counted at least ten times. The chain combines TRBV7-9 with TRBJ2-6; no clear D. The ends were cut back, 5 bases at V and 0 bases at J, with 14 bases in the middle. Germline CDR1 reads SEHNR; CDR2 reads FQNEAQ (reference sequence). The CDR3 loop spans 17 amino acids. The CDR3 DNA is TGTGCCAGCAGCCCCCTTGGGGTTTACTCTGGGGCCAACGTCCTGACTTTC. Amino acid sequence: CASSPLGVYSGANVLTF.

This clonotype was observed at least ten times. CDR3 DNA: TGTGCCAGCAGTTACGCGCTAGGGCCCGGTCAGCCCCAGCATTTT. This translates into CASSYALGPGQPQHF. The chain recombines TRBV6-5 with TRBJ1-5; D not certain. The CDR3 is 15 amino acids. V was trimmed by 2 bases and J by 6 bases, leaving 14 bases between them. Germline CDR1 is MNHEY and CDR2 is SVGAGI.

This clonotype came up many times. V is TRBV28 and J is TRBJ1-2; 7 positions agree with TRBD1. Germline values: CDR1 MDHEN, CDR2 SYDVKM. The CDR3 totals 14 residues. Losses at the gene ends were 4 bases for V and 3 bases for J; bases not matched to a gene: 5. CDR3 loop: CASSSHRGYYGYTF. The CDR3 DNA is TGTGCCAGCAGTTCCCACAGGGGTTACTATGGCTACACCTTC.

Many counts were recorded for this clonotype. CDR3 protein: CASSLTGDSPLHF. The DNA of the CDR3 is TGTGCCAGCAGCTTAACAGGGGATTCACCCCTCCACTTT. The J gene is TRBJ1-6, the V gene TRBV7-2, with 7 bases identical to TRBD1. The CDR3 runs 13 residues. Trimming took 2 bases from V and 8 from J; bases not matched to a gene: 0. CDR1 and CDR2 (germline): SGHTA, FQGNSA.

This clonotype was counted at least ten times. The genes are TRBV12-3 or TRBV12-4 and TRBJ2-1; D gene ambiguous. V dropped 8 bases and J dropped 0 bases, with 8 bases sitting between them. The CDR3 covers 13 residues. This chain's CDR3 is CASYHSSYNEQFF. In DNA form, the CDR3 reads TGTGCCAGCTACCATAGCTCCTACAATGAGCAGTTCTTC.

This clonotype showed up many times. The chain recombines TRBV20-1 with TRBJ2-7, with 10 bases lining up with TRBD2. In germline, CDR1 is DFQATT, CDR2 SNEGSKA (reference sequence). CDR3 size: 18 residues. V lost 0 bases and J lost 3; bases outside the gene matches: 14. CDR3 sequence: CSARDGHAASGGFYEQYF. Here the CDR3 DNA reads TGCAGTGCTAGAGATGGTCATGCGGCTAGCGGGGGTTTCTACGAGCAGTACTTC.

The sample holds many counts of this clonotype. The V and J genes are TRBV20-1 and TRBJ2-5, with 11 bases matching TRBD1. Per germline, CDR1 DFQATT and CDR2 SNEGSKA (reference sequence). The CDR3 covers 13 residues. With 6 bases clipped from V and 4 bases from J, the junction kept 4 bases outside the gene matches. Here the CDR3 reads CSAPDRGRETQYF. Written as DNA, the CDR3 is TGCAGTGCACCGGACAGGGGGCGAGAGACCCAGTACTTC.

This clonotype was seen ten or more times. V is TRBV2 and J is TRBJ2-1, with D tentatively TRBD2 (6 bases). Germline V lookup: CDR1 SNHLY, CDR2 FYNNEI. The V and J ends lost 3 bases and 6 bases respectively, with 15 bases between them. This CDR3 has 15 residues. The CDR3: CASSDDTGVVNEQFF. DNA for the CDR3: TGTGCCAGCAGTGACGATACGGGGGTGGTCAATGAGCAGTTCTTC.